The rows below give T cell receptor beta chains drawn from one sample of a study of immune evolution from preneoplasia to lung adenocarcinoma. The method was immunoSEQ multiplex PCR; TCRdb's version includes in-frame clones alone and lacks a portion of them. The profile covers roughly 10,000 clones, with roughly 90% appearing a single time and 2% to 2.5% taken by the ten largest. Sequenced material: FFPE invasive lung adenocarcinoma tissue. The receptors were sampled from a person aged 65-85 years with invasive lung adenocarcinoma. Each CDR3 is given with its conserved first and last residue. The order of the fields is J gene, V gene, clone size, D gene, CDR3 DNA, CDR3 protein. D genes are given only for firm matches. Not every row has a clone size; where given, it reads once, few, many or a size class.

TRBJ2-1 TRBV11-2 NA NA TGTGCCAGCAGTTTGATCCAAGCTGAGCAGTTCTTC CASSLIQAEQFF
TRBJ2-3 TRBV29-1 NA NA TGCAGCGTTGGACAGGGAGGAGATACGCAGTATTTT CSVGQGGDTQYF
TRBJ2-1 TRBV13 few NA TGTGCCAGCAGCTGGGACTCTCTTAGCGACAATGAGCAGTTCTTC CASSWDSLSDNEQFF
TRBJ1-1 TRBV5-1 few NA TGCGCCAGCAGCTTGGCCGTAAACACTGAAGCTTTCTTT CASSLAVNTEAFF
TRBJ1-2 TRBV5-6 NA NA TGTGCCAGCAGCTTGGTGGGACCCCTCTCTGGCTACACCTTC CASSLVGPLSGYTF
TRBJ1-2 TRBV7-2 NA TRBD1 TGTGCCAGCAGCCCAGGGGGCGGCTATGGCTACACCTTC CASSPGGGYGYTF
TRBJ2-7 TRBV7-2 NA NA TGTGCCAGCAGCTTTCCGGGTCGAGGGTACGAGCAGTACTTC CASSFPGRGYEQYF
TRBJ2-7 TRBV7-7 NA TRBD1 TGTGCTAGCAGCGTACCCGGGACAGGCCGAAACTACGAGCAGTACTTC CASSVPGTGRNYEQYF
TRBJ2-5 TRBV5-6 once NA TGTGCCAGCAGTTACGGTGGGGAAGAGACCCAGTACTTC CASSYGGEETQYF
TRBJ1-1 TRBV20-1 NA NA TGCAGTTGGGGCGGGGAAGCTTTCTTT CSWGGEAFF
TRBJ2-1 TRBV30 NA NA TGTGCCTGGAGTGTAGAGGCGTACAATGAGCAGTTCTTC CAWSVEAYNEQFF
TRBJ2-2 TRBV4-2 NA TRBD2 TGTGCCAGCAGCCAAGATTTAAGCGGGGTCGGGCCCGGGGAGCTGTTTTTT CASSQDLSGVGPGELFF
TRBJ2-1 TRBV7-3 large NA TGTGCCAGCAGCTTGGGCCTCCCGGGTAACAATGAGCAGTTCTTC CASSLGLPGNNEQFF
TRBJ1-4 TRBV7-2 NA NA TGTGCCAGCAGTCTAGAGGTTTGGGGTGGTAATGAAAAACTGTTTTTT CASSLEVWGGNEKLFF
TRBJ2-5 TRBV7-9 NA NA TGTGCCAGCAGCGATAACACAGGGTCAGCTCGAGAGACCCAGTACTTC CASSDNTGSARETQYF
TRBJ1-2 TRBV5-6 NA NA TGTGCCAGCATTATCACAGGGAACTATGGCTACACCTTC CASIITGNYGYTF
TRBJ1-5 TRBV29-1 NA NA TGCAGCGTTGGAGGAGGACCAGGAAATAGCAATCAGCCCCAGCATTTT CSVGGGPGNSNQPQHF
TRBJ1-5 TRBV6-1 NA NA TGTGCCAGCACCGACCCAGAAAGGCCCCAGCATTTT CASTDPERPQHF
TRBJ2-1 TRBV28 NA NA TGTGCCAGCAGTTACAGGGACGGATTCTACAATGAGCAGTTCTTC CASSYRDGFYNEQFF
TRBJ1-2 TRBV6-6 NA TRBD1 TGTGCCAGCAGTACTAGGGACAGGCAGGTTGATGGCTACACCTTC CASSTRDRQVDGYTF
TRBJ2-5 TRBV7-6 NA NA TGTGCCAGCAGCTTAGTAATGGACCAAGAGACCCAGTACTTC CASSLVMDQETQYF
TRBJ2-5 TRBV30 NA NA TGTGCCTGGAGTGTACTCAAGGGGTATGGGGAGACCCAGTACTTC CAWSVLKGYGETQYF
TRBJ2-7 TRBV4-1 NA NA TGCGCCAGCAGCCAAGAGGAAGTCACCTACGAGCAGTACTTC CASSQEEVTYEQYF
TRBJ2-7 TRBV7-9 few NA TGTGCCAGCAGCCCGGGACAAGGGTACTACGAGCAGTACTTC CASSPGQGYYEQYF
TRBJ2-7 TRBV4-2 NA TRBD2 TGTGCCAGCAGCGGCGTAGCGGGGGCGGGGGAGCAGTACTTC CASSGVAGAGEQYF
TRBJ2-7 TRBV28 NA NA TGTGCCAGCAGTCCCCCCGGGGGAGGCACCTACGAGCAGTACTTC CASSPPGGGTYEQYF
TRBJ1-1 TRBV2 NA NA TGTGCCAGCACCGAAAGCGGTTTAAGGAACACTGAAGCTTTCTTT CASTESGLRNTEAFF
TRBJ1-5 TRBV5-6 NA NA TGTGCCAGCAGCTTGAAGGATCATCAGCCCCAGCATTTT CASSLKDHQPQHF
TRBJ1-5 TRBV4-2 NA TRBD1 TGTGCCAGCAGTCGGGACAGGGAGGTTCAGCCCCAGCATTTT CASSRDREVQPQHF
TRBJ2-5 TRBV9 NA NA TGTGCCAGCAGCGTAAATTTAGGTGGAGAGACCCAGTACTTC CASSVNLGGETQYF
TRBJ2-1 TRBV5-4 NA NA TGTGCCAGCAGCTTGGATGGGAGCTCCTACAATGAGCAGTTCTTC CASSLDGSSYNEQFF
TRBJ2-7 TRBV28 NA NA TGTGCCAGCAGCAGGGGAGGACCCTACGAGCAGTACTTC CASSRGGPYEQYF
TRBJ1-3 TRBV6-1 NA TRBD1 TGTGCCAGCAGGGAACCCGGGACAGGGGCCGGAAACACCATATATTTT CASREPGTGAGNTIYF
TRBJ2-7 TRBV6-1 NA TRBD2 TGTGCCAGCATTCGTAGCGGGAGGTTCTACGAGCAGTACTTC CASIRSGRFYEQYF
TRBJ1-4 TRBV6-5 NA NA TGTGCCAGCAGGCGCCAGGGGATACGTGGAAAACTGTTTTTT CASRRQGIRGKLFF
TRBJ2-2 TRBV14 NA NA TGTGCCAGCAGCCAACTGGACAGCTGGGCCGGGGAGCTGTTTTTT CASSQLDSWAGELFF
TRBJ2-7 TRBV19 NA TRBD1 TGTGCCAGTAGTATGCTTCCGGGACAGGGGGCTTACGAGCAGTACTTC CASSMLPGQGAYEQYF
TRBJ2-7 TRBV5-4 NA NA TGTGCCAGCAGCCAGCCCCTTTCTTCCGAGCAGTACTTC CASSQPLSSEQYF
TRBJ1-1 TRBV5-1 once NA TGCGCCAGCAGCAAGCAGTTAGGGGACACTGAAGCTTTCTTT CASSKQLGDTEAFF
TRBJ2-4 TRBV28 NA TRBD2 TGTGCCTCCTCGGGGGGGACCGCGAACATTCAGTACTTC CASSGGTANIQYF
TRBJ2-2 TRBV5-6 once NA TGTGCCAGCAGCTTGGAGCCACAGGTGACCGGGGAGTTGTTTTTT CASSLEPQVTGELFF
TRBJ2-1 TRBV5-4 NA TRBD2 TGTGCCAGCAGATCCGGGACTAGCGGGCTGTCTGCCTACAATGAGCAGTTCTTC CASRSGTSGLSAYNEQFF
TRBJ2-3 TRBV7-9 NA TRBD2 TGTGCCAGCAGCTTCCTCACCCAGCGGGAGCCCCCAGATACGCAGTATTTT CASSFLTQREPPDTQYF
TRBJ2-1 TRBV6-4 NA TRBD2 TGTGCCAGCAGTGACTCGACTAGCGGGAGTTACAATGAGCAGTTCTTC CASSDSTSGSYNEQFF
TRBJ1-5 TRBV5-8 few NA TGTGCCAGCAGCTTGGAGGGAGGGCCCAATCAGCCCCAGCATTTT CASSLEGGPNQPQHF
TRBJ2-3 TRBV4-2 few NA TGTGCCAGCAGCCAGATGGGTCCTGATACGCAGTATTTT CASSQMGPDTQYF